The clone carrying this T cell receptor (beta chain) was detected only a few times. The data were obtained in a study of blood T cell repertoires in COVID-19. TCRdb keeps only in-frame clones here, not all; method: immunoSEQ multiplex PCR. The profile shows some 160,000 clones, 80% of them singletons. The CDR3 covers 16 residues. CDR1 and CDR2 from the germline V gene are SGHKS and YYEKEE (reference sequence). Trimming removed 4 bases at V and 0 bases at J, with 11 bases between. The sample comprised PBMCs or T cells enriched from blood (not recorded which). The source of this sequence is a woman aged 55-75 years who had recovered from COVID-19. The chain has TRBV5-5 and TRBJ1-6; D not resolved. CDR3 bases: TGTGCCAGCAGCCTGGAAGAGAGCTCCTATAATTCACCCCTCCACTTT. It yields the protein CASSLEESSYNSPLHF. The complete variable domain, with remaining parts taken from reference TRBV5-5 and TRBJ1-6, reads DAGVTQSPTHLIKTRGQQVTLRCSPISGHKSVSWYQQVLGQGPQFIFQYYEKEERGRGNFPDRFSARQFPNYSSELNVNALLLGDSALYLCASSLEESSYNSPLHFGNGTRLTVT.